This T cell receptor (beta chain) was identified during a study of cytomegalovirus exposure and HLA in healthy donors. Whole-study context: Samples from HLA-typed donors yielded about 86 million unique TCRs in an early data release. Around 76% of roughly 400 genotyped donors fell in the Caucasian-associated ancestry cluster.

Turning to this clone: Its antigen is not identified.

This PCR relied on a set of 60 Vbeta primers and 13 Jbeta primers. Some clones are missing from TCRdb's copy, which holds only in-frame ones; the method was immunoSEQ multiplex PCR. The profile shows over 150,000 clones, roughly 87% of them singletons. Germline V gene data show CDR1 as MGHRA and CDR2 as YSYEKL. CDR3 size: 15 residues. Between the trimmed V and J ends, which lost 1 base and 4 bases, there was a span of 12 bases. Study-level results: Cytomegalovirus association was listed for 164 TCR beta chains. In a later analysis, a missense DCLRE1C variant was linked to TCR beta V- and J-gene trimming.

The sequence was obtained from a girl under three years old in good health and CMV-seronegative. The J gene is TRBJ2-3, the V gene TRBV4-1; possibly TRBD2 for D (6 bases). Specimen: PBMCs. The DNA for the CDR3 is TGCGCCAGCAGCCAAGTTGCGGGGTCGGCAGATACGCAGTATTTT. Translating it yields CASSQVAGSADTQYF.